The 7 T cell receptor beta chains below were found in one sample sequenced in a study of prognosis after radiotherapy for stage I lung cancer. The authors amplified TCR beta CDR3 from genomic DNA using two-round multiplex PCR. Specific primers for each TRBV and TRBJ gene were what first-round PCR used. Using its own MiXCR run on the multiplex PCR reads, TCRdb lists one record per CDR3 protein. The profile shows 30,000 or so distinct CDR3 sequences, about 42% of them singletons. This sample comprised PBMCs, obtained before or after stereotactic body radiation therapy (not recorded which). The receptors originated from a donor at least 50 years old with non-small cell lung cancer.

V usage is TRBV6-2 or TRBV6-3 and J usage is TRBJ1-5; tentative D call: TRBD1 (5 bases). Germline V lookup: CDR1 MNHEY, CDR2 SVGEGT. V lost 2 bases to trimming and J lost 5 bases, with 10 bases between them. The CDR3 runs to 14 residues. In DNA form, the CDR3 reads TGTGCCAGCAGTTACGGGGCAGCCCATCAGCCCCAGCATTTT. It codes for CASSYGAAHQPQHF.

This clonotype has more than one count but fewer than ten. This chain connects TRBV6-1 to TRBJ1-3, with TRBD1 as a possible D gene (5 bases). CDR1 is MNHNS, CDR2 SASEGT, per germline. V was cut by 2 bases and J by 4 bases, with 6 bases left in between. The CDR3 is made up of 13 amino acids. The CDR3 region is CASSEQGGNTIYF. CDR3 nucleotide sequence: TGTGCCAGCAGTGAACAGGGAGGAAACACCATATATTTT.

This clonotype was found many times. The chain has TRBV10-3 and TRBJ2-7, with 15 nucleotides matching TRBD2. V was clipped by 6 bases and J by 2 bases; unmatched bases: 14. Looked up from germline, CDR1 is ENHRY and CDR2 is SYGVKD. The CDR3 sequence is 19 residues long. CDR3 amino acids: CAISATPGLAGGQTYEQYF. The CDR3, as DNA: TGTGCCATCAGCGCCACCCCGGGACTAGCGGGAGGCCAAACCTACGAGCAGTACTTC.

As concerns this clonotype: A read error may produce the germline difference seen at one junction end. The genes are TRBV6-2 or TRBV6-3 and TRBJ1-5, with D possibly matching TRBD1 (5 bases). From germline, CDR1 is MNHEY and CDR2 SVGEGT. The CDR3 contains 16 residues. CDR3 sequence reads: CASIRAAGDSNRPQHF. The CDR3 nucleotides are TGTGCCAGCATCCGTGCAGCGGGGGATAGCAATCGGCCCCAGCATTTT.

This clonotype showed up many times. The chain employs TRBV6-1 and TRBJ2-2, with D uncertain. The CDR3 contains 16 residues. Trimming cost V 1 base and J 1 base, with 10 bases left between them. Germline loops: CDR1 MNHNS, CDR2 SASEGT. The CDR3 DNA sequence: TGTGCCAGCAGTGAAGAAAGCGCGAGGAACACCGGGGAGCTGTTTTTT. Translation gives CASSEESARNTGELFF.

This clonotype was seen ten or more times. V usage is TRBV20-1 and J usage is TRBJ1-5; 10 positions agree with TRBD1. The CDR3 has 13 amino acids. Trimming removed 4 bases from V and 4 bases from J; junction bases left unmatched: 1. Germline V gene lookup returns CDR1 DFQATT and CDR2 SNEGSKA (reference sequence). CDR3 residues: CSAKGQGNQPQHF. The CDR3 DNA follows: TGCAGTGCTAAGGGACAGGGGAATCAGCCCCAGCATTTT.

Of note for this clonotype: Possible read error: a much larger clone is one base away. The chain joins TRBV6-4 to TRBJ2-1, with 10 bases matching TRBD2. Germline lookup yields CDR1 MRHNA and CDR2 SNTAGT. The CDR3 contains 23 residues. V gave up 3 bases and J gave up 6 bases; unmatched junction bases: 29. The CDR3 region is CASSEGGGSLGEREGRCCNEQFF. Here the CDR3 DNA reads TGTGCCAGCAGTGAAGGGGGGGGGAGTCTAGGGGAGCGGGAGGGCCGATGTTGCAATGAGCAGTTCTTC.